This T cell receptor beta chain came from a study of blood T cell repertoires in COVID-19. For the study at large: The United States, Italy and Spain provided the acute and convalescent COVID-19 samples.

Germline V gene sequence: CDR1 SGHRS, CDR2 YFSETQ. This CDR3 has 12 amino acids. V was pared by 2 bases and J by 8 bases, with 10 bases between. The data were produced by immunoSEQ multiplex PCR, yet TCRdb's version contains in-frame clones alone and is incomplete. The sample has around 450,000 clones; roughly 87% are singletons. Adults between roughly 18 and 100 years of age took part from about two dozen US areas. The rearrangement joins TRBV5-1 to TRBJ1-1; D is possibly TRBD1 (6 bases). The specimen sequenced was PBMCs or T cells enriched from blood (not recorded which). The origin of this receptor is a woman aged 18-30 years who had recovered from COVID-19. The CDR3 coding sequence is TGCGCCAGCAGCTTCTACAGGGACGAAGCTTTCTTT. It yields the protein CASSFYRDEAFF.